Listed below are T cell receptor beta chains from one sample, sequenced in a study of shared clonotypes between healthy human individuals. Clones were sequenced by immunoSEQ multiplex PCR, and TCRdb holds only the in-frame ones, with some missing. Altogether around 980,000 clones are present, approximately 80% being singletons, with the ten largest covering 0.5% to 0.65%. Material for sequencing was memory CD4+ T cells from PBMCs. All receptors come from a man aged 18 to 30 in good health. Some clones in this sample may be carry-over from other donors' samples. Both conserved end residues are trimmed from each CDR3. The order of the fields is V gene, D gene, J gene, CDR3 protein. D genes are given only for firm matches.

v_gene: TRBV14; d_gene: TRBD2; j_gene: TRBJ2-1; CDR3aa: ASSQERGASGSSWEQF
v_gene: TRBV7-9; d_gene: TRBD1; j_gene: TRBJ1-1; CDR3aa: ASSTLQGVGTEAF
v_gene: TRBV5-5; d_gene: NA; j_gene: TRBJ1-3; CDR3aa: ASSRDASGNTIY
v_gene: TRBV7-3; d_gene: TRBD1; j_gene: TRBJ1-2; CDR3aa: ASSWTGKDGYT
v_gene: TRBV5-1; d_gene: NA; j_gene: TRBJ2-6; CDR3aa: ASSLGGPGANVLT
v_gene: TRBV18; d_gene: TRBD2; j_gene: TRBJ2-3; CDR3aa: ASSPQAGGSTDTQY
v_gene: TRBV14; d_gene: NA; j_gene: TRBJ2-3; CDR3aa: ASSQDWGVPDTQY
v_gene: TRBV2; d_gene: TRBD1; j_gene: TRBJ2-3; CDR3aa: ASSTDRATQY
v_gene: TRBV2; d_gene: NA; j_gene: TRBJ2-4; CDR3aa: VNRGGLDGNIQY
v_gene: TRBV11-2; d_gene: TRBD2; j_gene: TRBJ2-5; CDR3aa: ASSFGTSGSYETQY
v_gene: TRBV9; d_gene: NA; j_gene: TRBJ2-2; CDR3aa: ASTPGAGTAAGELF
v_gene: TRBV14; d_gene: NA; j_gene: TRBJ2-1; CDR3aa: ASSLGIAYNEQF
v_gene: TRBV11-2; d_gene: NA; j_gene: TRBJ2-5; CDR3aa: ASSLAGARETQY
v_gene: TRBV28; d_gene: TRBD1; j_gene: TRBJ1-2; CDR3aa: ASRSGQGNGYT
v_gene: TRBV5-1; d_gene: NA; j_gene: TRBJ2-5; CDR3aa: ASRKTGTETQY
v_gene: TRBV5-4; d_gene: TRBD1; j_gene: TRBJ2-1; CDR3aa: ASSLRSGGDYNEQF
v_gene: TRBV7-3; d_gene: NA; j_gene: TRBJ1-2; CDR3aa: ASSPQPLSTLTPGGYT